This is a list of T cell receptor beta chains from one sample in a study of preoperative IRX-2 immunotherapy in early breast cancer. TCRdb's table, derived via immunoSEQ multiplex PCR, lists solely in-frame clones and lacks some. This sample has about 37,000 clones, with 80% to 90% found just once. The source material was lymph node tissue, sampled after IRX-2 immunotherapy. These receptors came from a human donor with breast cancer. Each CDR3 is given with its conserved first and last residue. A D gene is named only where the DNA matches it firmly. Size values are once, few and many counts, or a class for expanded clones, and some rows have none.

clone_size	d_call	v_call	j_call	cdr3_nt	cdr3_aa
NA	NA	TRBV19	TRBJ2-3	TGTGCCAGTGGGGGTCGGCTCTCTAGCACAGATACGCAGTATTTT	CASGGRLSSTDTQYF
once	TRBD1	TRBV6-8	TRBJ2-1	TGTGCCAGCAGTGGACAGGTCAGCTCCTACAATGAGCAGTTCTTC	CASSGQVSSYNEQFF
NA	NA	TRBV23-1	TRBJ1-2	TGCGCCAGCAGCCAAGGTACAGGGTTAGATGGCTACACCTTC	CASSQGTGLDGYTF
NA	NA	TRBV11-3	TRBJ2-6	TGTGCCAGCAGCCCCGTCGGGGTTGGGGCCAACGTCCTGACTTTC	CASSPVGVGANVLTF
NA	TRBD2	TRBV6-8	TRBJ2-7	TGTGCCAGCAGTGCTTTACCGCGGGGGGCCTACGAGCAGTACTTC	CASSALPRGAYEQYF
few	TRBD2	TRBV18	TRBJ2-3	TGTGCCAGCTCACTAGCGGGGGGGCCTCGAGATACGCAGTATTTT	CASSLAGGPRDTQYF
NA	NA	TRBV19	TRBJ1-5	TGTGCCAGTAGTACTGGACGGGACAGCAATCAGCCCCAGCATTTT	CASSTGRDSNQPQHF
NA	NA	TRBV11-3	TRBJ1-2	TGTGCCAGCAGCTTAGTAGGGGACACCCCGGCATATGGCTACACCTTC	CASSLVGDTPAYGYTF
NA	NA	TRBV5-1	TRBJ2-7	TGCGCCAGCAGCTTGTTAGTAGGGAGTTCCTACGAGCAGTACTTC	CASSLLVGSSYEQYF
NA	TRBD1	TRBV6-7	TRBJ2-7	TGTGCCAGCAGTACCCCGGGACAGTTAATCGAGCAGTACTTC	CASSTPGQLIEQYF
NA	NA	TRBV1	TRBJ2-7	TGCGCCAGCAGCCAACGGTGGACAGGGGGCTATTACGAGCAGTACTTC	CASSQRWTGGYYEQYF
NA	NA	TRBV5-1	TRBJ1-2	TGCGCCAGCAGCTTGGATGGCAGGTCTTATGGCTACACCTTC	CASSLDGRSYGYTF
NA	TRBD1	TRBV19	TRBJ1-2	TGTGCCAGTAGTATTGGACAGGGATACTATGGCTACACCTTC	CASSIGQGYYGYTF
NA	TRBD2	TRBV7-1	TRBJ2-5	TGTGCCAGCAGCTCGGGGAGGGTGCCCGAGACCCAGTACTTC	CASSSGRVPETQYF
NA	TRBD1	TRBV23-1	TRBJ1-4	TGCGCCAGCAGCCAAGATCAGACAGGGGCGAAACTGTTTTTT	CASSQDQTGAKLFF
NA	NA	TRBV23-1	TRBJ1-2	TGCGCCAGCAGCTTGGACTGGGGGCTAACGAACTATGGCTACACCTTC	CASSLDWGLTNYGYTF
once	TRBD1	TRBV29-1	TRBJ2-7	TGCAGCGTTGAAGATGGGCTCCGGGACAGGGCCCCCTACGAGCAGTACTTC	CSVEDGLRDRAPYEQYF
NA	TRBD1	TRBV19	TRBJ2-2	TGTGCCAGTAGGACAGGGGAGGATACCGGGGAGCTGTTTTTT	CASRTGEDTGELFF
NA	NA	TRBV9	TRBJ2-3	TGTGCCAGCAGCGTAGAGGGACGGACCACAGATACGCAGTATTTT	CASSVEGRTTDTQYF
NA	NA	TRBV6-8	TRBJ1-5	TGTGCCAGTAGTTACACACCGAGTCGGGCTCAGCCCCAGCATTTT	CASSYTPSRAQPQHF
NA	NA	TRBV7-1	TRBJ2-2	TGTGCCAGCAGCTTCTTAGGCTCCGGGGAGCTGTTTTTT	CASSFLGSGELFF
NA	TRBD2	TRBV11-3	TRBJ2-3	TGTGCCAGCAGCTCCCTTGCGGGGGGGGGCACAGATACGCAGTATTTT	CASSSLAGGGTDTQYF
NA	TRBD1	TRBV11-3	TRBJ2-7	TGTGCCAGCAGCTTAGGGGGGGACAGGAGCTCCTACGAGCAGTACTTC	CASSLGGDRSSYEQYF
few	NA	TRBV11-3	TRBJ1-1	TGTGCCAGCAGCCCCACCTCCGGGAACACTGAAGCTTTCTTT	CASSPTSGNTEAFF
once	NA	TRBV1	TRBJ1-6	TGCGCCAGCAGCCAAGATTTGGCCGGTTCACCCCTCCACTTT	CASSQDLAGSPLHF
NA	NA	TRBV6-8	TRBJ1-1	TGTGCCACCACGGACCGGAACACTGAAGCTTTCTTT	CATTDRNTEAFF
few	TRBD1	TRBV7-6	TRBJ1-2	TGTGCCAGCAGCTTGGGACAGGTGGGGTATGGCTACACCTTC	CASSLGQVGYGYTF
NA	TRBD2	TRBV14	TRBJ2-1	TGTGCCAGCAGCCCGGGGGGACTCTGGAATGAGCAGTTCTTC	CASSPGGLWNEQFF
NA	NA	TRBV6-8	TRBJ1-5	TGTGCCATCAAGGGAGATAGCAATCAGCCCCAGCATTTT	CAIKGDSNQPQHF
NA	NA	TRBV29-1	TRBJ1-4	TGCAGCGTACGGACAGACCTATCAACTAATGAAAAACTGTTTTTT	CSVRTDLSTNEKLFF
NA	TRBD2	TRBV7-7	TRBJ2-3	TGTGCCAGCAGCCAACGGACTAGCGGGCTCACAGATACGCAGTATTTT	CASSQRTSGLTDTQYF
NA	NA	TRBV15	TRBJ1-2	TGTGCCACCAGCAGAGATCCGGCGGGGGGGCGAAACTATGGCTACACCTTC	CATSRDPAGGRNYGYTF
NA	NA	TRBV11-3	TRBJ1-1	TGTGCCAGCAGCTCTCCTTCGTGGGGTGGCCCTGGGACTGAAGCTTTCTTT	CASSSPSWGGPGTEAFF
NA	NA	TRBV18	TRBJ1-6	TGTGCCAGCTCACCGCGAGGGGAGTATAATTCACCCCTCCACTTT	CASSPRGEYNSPLHF
NA	NA	TRBV6-8	TRBJ1-1	TGTGCCAGCAGTTATCCTGGCGGACAAGCTTTCTTT	CASSYPGGQAFF
few	NA	TRBV30	TRBJ2-1	TGTGCCTGGACCCCCGGGGGCGATGAGCAGTTCTTC	CAWTPGGDEQFF
NA	NA	TRBV6-8	TRBJ1-1	TGTGCCAGCATATTAGGGGGAGGGGGATTTGAAGCTTTCTTT	CASILGGGGFEAFF
NA	NA	TRBV29-1	TRBJ2-1	TGCAGCGTTGAATGGAGGAGCTCCTACAATGAGCAGTTCTTC	CSVEWRSSYNEQFF
once	TRBD1	TRBV29-1	TRBJ2-7	TGCAGCGTTGGAGGGGGCTATTCCTACGAGCAGTACTTC	CSVGGGYSYEQYF
NA	TRBD1	TRBV19	TRBJ1-1	TGTGCCAGTAGTATAAGGGACAGGGGCGTCGCTTTCTTT	CASSIRDRGVAFF
NA	TRBD2	TRBV5-1	TRBJ2-1	TGCGCCAGCAGCCCCGGACTAGCGGGGTCCTCCTACAATGAGCAGTTCTTC	CASSPGLAGSSYNEQFF
NA	TRBD1	TRBV6-8	TRBJ2-7	TGTGCCAGCAGTTTATGGGGACAGGGAACCTACGAGCAGTACTTC	CASSLWGQGTYEQYF
NA	NA	TRBV28	TRBJ1-2	TGTGCCAGCAGTTTAGCAGGGGACCACTATGGCTACACCTTC	CASSLAGDHYGYTF
NA	TRBD1	TRBV28	TRBJ1-1	TGTGCCAGCAGTACCTGGGACAGGGGGCTCACTGAAGCTTTCTTT	CASSTWDRGLTEAFF
NA	TRBD2	TRBV9	TRBJ2-5	TGTGCCAGCACGACCGGGACTAGCGGGCACCAAGAGACCCAGTACTTC	CASTTGTSGHQETQYF